The T cell receptor (beta chain) described here comes from a study of blood T cell repertoires in COVID-19 (dated by TCRdb to the early 2020s). Concerning the study at large: The collaborator samples originated in the United States, Italy and Spain and spanned the acute and convalescent phases of COVID-19. The prospective study material was composed of cDNA or gDNA derived from T cells, B-cell-depleted T cells, or PBMCs. Deeply sampled blood TCRbeta repertoires from subjects exposed to, actively infected with, or recovered from COVID-19 were included in the dataset. The repertoires were made available in a free public database intended to serve as a resource for research on the immune response to SARS-CoV-2. The samples were drawn from two sources: the first 160 participants of the ongoing ImmuneRACE study, and 950 to 1,500 subjects contributed by 6 global collaborators. Nearly every sample came with metadata listing a de-identified subject ID, COVID-19 status, age in years and sex. HLA class I and class II types, where available, came from metadata supplied by the sample provider rather than from assay-based typing. Overall study results and their limits: The quantity of clinical and demographic metadata differed by source and by participant and was supplied without curation.

Participants in the prospective study were aged roughly 18 to 100 years, lived in approximately 26 United States geographic areas, and enrolled through a virtual design. Cohort assignment in the prospective study relied on participant-reported clinical history from a screening survey and a study questionnaire. For ImmuneRACE Cohort 3, a participant was defined as recovered based on two consecutive negative NP/OP PCR tests, clearance by a healthcare professional, or resolution of symptoms. Mobile phlebotomists in the prospective study collected whole blood, serum and a nasopharyngeal or oropharyngeal swab from every participant. Participants in the prospective study had the option to provide additional blood draws and questionnaires over an approximately 2-month period. Before DNA extraction, blood samples from the prospective study were shipped at room temperature or frozen. The CDR3 covers 13 residues, taking in both the cysteine and the phenylalanine. The only DNA kept is the CDR3, 39 bases in frame from the first base. Sequences SGHRS (CDR1) and YFSETQ (CDR2) are obtained from the germline V gene. V is clipped by 8 bases and J by 6 bases, and the sequence between their germline boundaries is 17 bases long.

TCRbeta CDR3 regions were amplified from genomic DNA using the immunoSEQ Assay, a bias-controlled multiplex PCR. The published analysis was carried out like this. Within the assay, amplification of reference gene primers was used to estimate how many nucleated cells each sample contained. Sequence reads were collapsed and filtered to measure the absolute abundance of every unique TCRbeta CDR3 rearrangement. For each sample, productive Simpson clonality was calculated by taking the square root of Simpson's diversity index across productive rearrangements. Not all clones reach the TCRdb copy of this immuneACCESS table, which keeps in-frame sequences only. Checked studies attribute under half of the gap to unresolved V genes and leave the rest unexplained. D and trimming were read from the DNA, whereas the V and J calls and clone size are those reported in that table. Present in this sample are 150,000 or so clones, approximately 83% of which were seen just once. The ten largest make up approximately 12% of the sample.

In the case of this clone: Its specific antigen is unknown. The input lacks base qualities; no much larger clone sits a single base away.

The chain is assembled from TRBV5-1 and TRBJ1-1; tentative D gene TRBD1, with 6 bases matching. Specimen: PBMCs or T cells enriched from blood (not recorded which). The origin of this receptor is a woman aged 60-75 years who had recovered from COVID-19. The DNA sequence reads TGCGCCAGTCGACCCCAGGGGTACGCTGAAGCTTTCTTT. This gives the protein CASRPQGYAEAFF.